Shown below are 15 T cell receptor beta chains from a single sample sequenced in a study of blood T cells in healthy people across ages. It was with a sample-barcoded 5' primer and a J-beta primer mix that a second PCR of roughly 7 to 12 cycles was run. TCRdb re-called the 5' RACE reads with MiXCR, one entry per CDR3 protein. The data hold around 820,000 distinct CDR3 sequences, with 20% to 30% observed a single time. This same sample was also part of a study on T cells of mothers and their children.

Sequenced: blood. The source of these receptors is a boy aged 5-17 years in good health.

V gene TRBV15 combines with J gene TRBJ2-3; no clear D. V was trimmed by 0 bases and J by 0 bases, leaving 10 bases between them. The germline V gene has CDR1 LNHNV and CDR2 YYDKDF (reference sequence). This CDR3 contains 16 residues. CDR3 sequence (DNA): TGTGCCACCAGCAGAGAAAGGCAGCCAAGCACAGATACGCAGTATTTT. This sequence encodes CATSRERQPSTDTQYF.

This clonotype showed up just a few times. The rearrangement links TRBV4-3 to TRBJ1-1, with D tentatively TRBD1 (6 bases). Trimming left V 0 bases short and J 6 bases short, with 20 bases between. The CDR3 has 17 residues. Germline V gene lookup returns CDR1 LGHNA and CDR2 YSLEER. The CDR3 spells CASSQEHFGGPISEAFF. The CDR3 DNA reads as TGCGCCAGCAGCCAAGAGCATTTTGGGGGGCCTATATCTGAAGCTTTCTTT.

This clonotype was found a few times. This sequence joins TRBV7-9 and TRBJ2-5; the D gene is possibly TRBD1 (5 bases). Per the germline V gene, CDR1 is SEHNR and CDR2 is FQNEAQ (reference sequence). Trimming cost V 3 bases and J 0 bases, with 8 bases left between them. CDR3 length: 14 amino acids. Written as DNA, the CDR3 is TGTGCCAGCAGCTTCTCCAGGGACCAAGAGACCCAGTACTTC. This translates into CASSFSRDQETQYF.

The chain is built from TRBV14 and TRBJ2-1; the D gene is possibly TRBD2 (6 bases). Trimming removed 0 bases from V and 6 bases from J, with 21 bases in between. CDR1 and CDR2 (germline): SGHDN, FVKESK. The CDR3 extends over 18 amino acids. Here the CDR3 DNA reads TGTGCCAGCAGCCAAGATCTTTCGGTGGGGGGACGGGCCAATGAGCAGTTCTTC. Protein product: CASSQDLSVGGRANEQFF.

The rearrangement joins TRBV21-1 to TRBJ2-1; the D call TRBD2 from the table was never checked on the DNA. TRBV21-1 constitutes a pseudogene. There are 20 residues in the CDR3. The CDR3 sequence: CASSKVDFIIPQAEGNEQFF. DNA of the CDR3: TGTGCCAGCAGCAAAGTTGACTTTATTATACCTCAGGCGGAAGGCAATGAGCAGTTCTTC.

As DNA, the CDR3 is TGCGCCAGCAGCAAGGGACATCTGGACTCCTACAATGAGCAGTTCTTC. Amino acids: CASSKGHLDSYNEQFF. The V and J genes are TRBV5-1 and TRBJ2-1; TRBD1 is a possible D gene (6 bases). Trimming pared 4 bases from V and 0 bases from J, leaving 14 bases between. CDR3 size: 16 residues. CDR1 is SGHRS, CDR2 YFSETQ, per germline.

In this sample, this clonotype turned up a few times. This chain joins TRBV12-3 or TRBV12-4 and TRBJ2-5; 9 nucleotides match TRBD1. V was clipped by 6 bases and J by 2 bases; unmatched bases: 10. This CDR3 contains 16 residues. The CDR3 sequence is CASSYEPTGGQETQYF. Written as DNA, the CDR3 is TGTGCCAGCAGCTACGAACCGACAGGGGGTCAAGAGACCCAGTACTTC.

This chain uses TRBV10-3 with TRBJ2-5, with D possibly called TRBD1 or TRBD2 (5 bases each). The J call is uncertain, as TRBJ2-7 better fits the DNA end. The CDR3 covers 12 residues. CDR1 ENHRY and CDR2 SYGVKD come from the germline V gene. This CDR3 is CAIGPGAYEQYF. In nucleotides, the CDR3 is TGTGCCATCGGACCCGGGGCTTACGAGCAGTACTTC.

The J gene is TRBJ1-5, the V gene TRBV28, with a tentative D call TRBD1 (6 bases). Matching the DNA end better, TRBJ2-3 makes the J call doubtful. Germline V gives CDR1 MDHEN, CDR2 SYDVKM. The CDR3 extends over 15 amino acids. The CDR3 DNA reads TGTGCCAGCAGTTTGCAGGGAACAGGGCTTCAGCCCCAGTATTTT. Its translation: CASSLQGTGLQPQYF.

The chain combines TRBV12-3 or TRBV12-4 with TRBJ2-1; D gene ambiguous. The tail of the sequence fits TRBJ2-5 better, so the J call may be wrong. CDR3 length equals 13 residues. The DNA for the CDR3 is TGTGCCAGCGGGTTAGGGCCTGCGGAGACCCAGTACTTC. Protein sequence: CASGLGPAETQYF.

This clonotype occurred a few times. V is TRBV6-6 and J is TRBJ2-1; a weak D match, TRBD2 (6 bases). There are 15 residues in the CDR3. Germline lookup yields CDR1 MNHNY and CDR2 SVGAGI (reference sequence). Trimming removed 2 bases from V and 4 bases from J, with 12 bases in between. The CDR3 nucleotides are TGTGCCAGCAGTTACGCGGGGCTGGGGTACAATGAGCAGTTCTTC. It encodes CASSYAGLGYNEQFF.

Turning to this clonotype: Germline and junction disagree at one end, which may indicate a read error. V gene TRBV7-2 combines with J gene TRBJ1-2; the D gene is possibly TRBD1 (5 bases). This CDR3 comprises 17 residues. CDR1 is SGHTA, CDR2 FQGNSA, per germline. CDR3 DNA sequence: TGTGCCAGCAGCTATACCCCGGGGGACGCTGTCGGATATGGCTATACCTTC. Its translation: CASSYTPGDAVGYGYTF.

The chain carries TRBV6-2 or TRBV6-3 and TRBJ2-7; D remains unclear. This CDR3 comprises 11 residues. Trimming stripped 2 bases from V and 3 bases from J, with 2 bases between. In germline, CDR1 is MNHEY, CDR2 SVGEGT. The chain's CDR3 is CASSYHYEQYF. CDR3 DNA sequence: TGTGCCAGCAGTTACCACTACGAGCAGTACTTC.

The chain employs TRBV20-1 and TRBJ1-1, with no clear D. V was trimmed by 3 bases and J by 6 bases, leaving 14 bases between them. Germline V gene sequence: CDR1 DFQATT, CDR2 SNEGSKA (reference sequence). The CDR3 loop spans 13 amino acids. The CDR3 DNA reads TGCAGTGCTAGTTCGGCAGCCCAACCTGAAGCTTTCTTT. Translation: CSASSAAQPEAFF.

This clonotype occurred a few times. The chain combines TRBV28 with TRBJ2-4, with TRBD1 matching over 10 bases. The germline V gene encodes CDR1 MDHEN and CDR2 SYDVKM. The CDR3 loop spans 15 amino acids. V shed 6 bases, J shed 0 bases, and the junction held 2 bases outside the gene matches. The CDR3 DNA follows: TGTGCCAGCAGCGACAGGGGGCTAGCCAAAAACATTCAGTACTTC. Its protein is CASSDRGLAKNIQYF.